This paragraph covers one T cell receptor beta chain sequence. Trimming took off 5 bases at V and 6 bases at J, with 9 bases between the two ends. The CDR3 runs to 12 residues. The data are from a study of blood T cell repertoires in COVID-19. Whole-study context: Sites in the United States, Italy and Spain provided acute and convalescent COVID-19 samples. PBMCs, B-cell-depleted T cells, or T cells were the source of the cDNA or gDNA that made up the material.

Original processing methods: Nucleated cell counts were estimated from reference gene primer amplification. Some clones are missing from TCRdb's copy, which holds only in-frame ones; the method was immunoSEQ multiplex PCR. V and J calls and clone size follow that table, whereas D and trimming were derived from the DNA. This sample has tens of thousands of clones; roughly nine tenths occur once, and the top ten carry 4% to 6%. Specimen: peripheral blood. This chain joins TRBV12-3 or TRBV12-4 and TRBJ2-3; D ambiguous. This sequence originates from a man aged 55 to 69 with active COVID-19. CDR3 protein: CASSARSDTQYF. CDR3 DNA: TGTGCCAGCAGTGCTAGGTCCGATACGCAGTATTTT.